This record covers a single T cell receptor beta chain. 13 Jbeta primers and 60 Vbeta primers were used for the PCR. Here immunoSEQ multiplex PCR was the method, and the copy in TCRdb shows in-frame clones only, minus some. The profile shows about 110,000 clones, about 75% of them singletons. These data come from a study of cytomegalovirus exposure and HLA in healthy donors. The source of this sequence is a man aged 35 to 55 in good health and CMV-seronegative. What was sequenced was PBMCs.

The CDR3 region is CASSPTTGRNQPQHF. CDR3 in DNA: TGTGCCAGCAGCCCCACGACAGGGCGGAATCAGCCCCAGCATTTT. The chain combines TRBV7-2 with TRBJ1-5, with 7 nucleotides matching TRBD1. J lost 4 bases, V lost 5 bases, and 8 bases had no gene match. This CDR3 comprises 15 residues. Germline CDR1 is SGHTA and CDR2 is FQGNSA.